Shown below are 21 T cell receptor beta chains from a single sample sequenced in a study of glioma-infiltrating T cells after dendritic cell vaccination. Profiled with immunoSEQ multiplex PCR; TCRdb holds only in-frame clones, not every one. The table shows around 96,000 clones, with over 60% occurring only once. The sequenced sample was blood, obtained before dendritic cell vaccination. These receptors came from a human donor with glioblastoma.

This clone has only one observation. The CDR3 loop reads CAAGKANTGELFF. CDR3 DNA: TGTGCGGCGGGAAAGGCGAACACCGGGGAGCTGTTTTTT. The J gene is TRBJ2-2, the V gene TRBV28; a possible D gene is TRBD2 (6 bases). CDR3 length: 13 amino acids. Germline V gene data show CDR1 as MDHEN and CDR2 as SYDVKM.

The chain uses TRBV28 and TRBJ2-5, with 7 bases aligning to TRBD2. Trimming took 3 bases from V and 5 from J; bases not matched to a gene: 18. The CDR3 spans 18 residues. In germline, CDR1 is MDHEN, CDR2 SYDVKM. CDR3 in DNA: TGTGCCAGCAGTTTTCCGGGGGGTTTAAGACTAGCCCGGGAGACCCAGTACTTC. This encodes CASSFPGGLRLARETQYF.

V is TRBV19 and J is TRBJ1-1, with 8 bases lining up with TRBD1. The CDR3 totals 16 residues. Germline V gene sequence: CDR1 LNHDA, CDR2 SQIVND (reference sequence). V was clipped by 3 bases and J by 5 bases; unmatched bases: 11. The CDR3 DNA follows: TGTGCCAGTAGTATTAGGACAGGGCCGAAGGGAACTGAAGCTTTCTTT. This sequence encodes CASSIRTGPKGTEAFF.

The CDR3 spells CASSSSGSADTQYF. CDR3 DNA sequence: TGTGCCAGTAGTTCTAGCGGGAGCGCAGATACGCAGTATTTT. V is TRBV19 and J is TRBJ2-3, with 10 bases matching TRBD2. The CDR3 has 14 amino acids. CDR1 and CDR2 from the germline V gene are LNHDA and SQIVND (reference sequence). Trimming cost V 5 bases and J 4 bases; bases outside gene matches: 3.

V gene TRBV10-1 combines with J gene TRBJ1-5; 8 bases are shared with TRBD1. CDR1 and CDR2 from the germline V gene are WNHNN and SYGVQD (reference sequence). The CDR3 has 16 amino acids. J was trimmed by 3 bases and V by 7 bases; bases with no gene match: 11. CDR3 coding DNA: TGCGCCAGCATAAATAGCAGGGGGCTTTACAATCAGCCCCAGCATTTT. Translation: CASINSRGLYNQPQHF.

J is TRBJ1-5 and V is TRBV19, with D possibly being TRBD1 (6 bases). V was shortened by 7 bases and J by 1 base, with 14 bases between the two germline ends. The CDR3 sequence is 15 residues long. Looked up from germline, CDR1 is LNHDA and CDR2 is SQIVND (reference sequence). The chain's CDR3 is CASIFTGTSNQPQHF. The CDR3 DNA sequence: TGTGCCAGTATCTTCACCGGGACAAGCAATCAGCCCCAGCATTTT.

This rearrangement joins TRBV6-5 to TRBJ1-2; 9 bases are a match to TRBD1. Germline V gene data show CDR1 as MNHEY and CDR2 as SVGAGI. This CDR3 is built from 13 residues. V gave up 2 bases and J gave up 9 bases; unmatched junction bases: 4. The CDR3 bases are TGTGCCAGCAGTTACGGGACAGGGATGAGCTACACCTTC. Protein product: CASSYGTGMSYTF.

The CDR3 spells CASSESGLGSEQYF. The DNA of the CDR3 is TGTGCCAGCAGTGAGTCCGGACTAGGGAGTGAGCAGTACTTC. V usage is TRBV6-4 and J usage is TRBJ2-7, with 7 positions matching TRBD2. V was clipped by 3 bases and J by 7 bases; unmatched bases: 9. Germline CDR1 and CDR2: MRHNA and SNTAGT. The CDR3 runs to 14 residues.

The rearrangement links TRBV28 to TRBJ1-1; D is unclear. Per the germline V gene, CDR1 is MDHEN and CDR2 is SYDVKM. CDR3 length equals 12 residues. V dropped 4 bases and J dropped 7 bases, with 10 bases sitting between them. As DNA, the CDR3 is TGTGCCAGCAGTTCGGTACTATTTGAAGCTTTCTTT. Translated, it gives CASSSVLFEAFF.

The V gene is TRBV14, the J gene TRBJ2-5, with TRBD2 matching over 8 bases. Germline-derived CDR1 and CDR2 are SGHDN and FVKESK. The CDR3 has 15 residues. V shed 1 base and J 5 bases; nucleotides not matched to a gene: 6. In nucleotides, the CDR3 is TGTGCCAGCAGCCAAGGATTACGGGAGGGTGAGACCCAGTACTTC. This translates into CASSQGLREGETQYF.

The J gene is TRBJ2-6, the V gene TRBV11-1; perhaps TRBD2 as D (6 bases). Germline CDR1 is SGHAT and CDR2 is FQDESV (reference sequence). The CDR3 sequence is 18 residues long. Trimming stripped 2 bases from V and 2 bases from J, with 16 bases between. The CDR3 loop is CASSLWSGLSTGANVLTF. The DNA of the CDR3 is TGTGCCAGCAGCTTATGGTCGGGACTGTCTACTGGGGCCAACGTCCTGACTTTC.

The CDR3 here is CASYPSASGTEAFF. The CDR3 bases are TGTGCCAGCTATCCCTCCGCTTCGGGCACTGAAGCTTTCTTT. The V gene is TRBV7-6, the J gene TRBJ1-1; D unclear. The CDR3 consists of 14 residues. Germline CDR1 and CDR2: SGHVS and FNYEAQ. V lost 8 bases and J lost 4, with 17 bases in between.

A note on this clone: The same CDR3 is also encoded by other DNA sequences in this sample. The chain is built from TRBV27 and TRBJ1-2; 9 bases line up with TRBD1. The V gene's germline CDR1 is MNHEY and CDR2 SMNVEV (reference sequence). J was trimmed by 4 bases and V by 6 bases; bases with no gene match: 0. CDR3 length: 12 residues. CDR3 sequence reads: CASRTGGYGYTF. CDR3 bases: TGTGCCAGCAGGACAGGGGGCTATGGCTACACCTTC.

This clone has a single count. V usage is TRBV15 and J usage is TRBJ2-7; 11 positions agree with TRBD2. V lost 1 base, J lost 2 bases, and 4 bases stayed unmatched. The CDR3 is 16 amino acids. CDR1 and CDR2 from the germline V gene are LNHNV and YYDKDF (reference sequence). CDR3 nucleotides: TGTGCCACCAGCAGAGTGACTAGCGGGGCCACCTACGAGCAGTACTTC. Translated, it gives CATSRVTSGATYEQYF.

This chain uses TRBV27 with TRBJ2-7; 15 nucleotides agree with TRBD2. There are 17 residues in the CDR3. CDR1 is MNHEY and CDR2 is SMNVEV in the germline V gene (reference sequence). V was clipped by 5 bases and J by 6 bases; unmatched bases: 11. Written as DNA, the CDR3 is TGTGCCAGCAGTCCCTACCCTGGGACTAGCGGGAGGCGCGAGCAGTACTTC. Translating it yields CASSPYPGTSGRREQYF.

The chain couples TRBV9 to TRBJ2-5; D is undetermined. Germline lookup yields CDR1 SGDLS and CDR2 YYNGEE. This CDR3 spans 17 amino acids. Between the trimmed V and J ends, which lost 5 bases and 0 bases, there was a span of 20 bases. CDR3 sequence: CASSRSKTRLYQETQYF. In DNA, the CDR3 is TGTGCCAGCAGTAGAAGTAAGACCAGACTGTACCAAGAGACCCAGTACTTC.

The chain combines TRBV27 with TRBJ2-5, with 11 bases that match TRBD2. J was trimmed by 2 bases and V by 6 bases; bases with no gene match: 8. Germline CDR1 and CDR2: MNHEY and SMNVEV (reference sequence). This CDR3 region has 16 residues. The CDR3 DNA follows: TGTGCCAGCAGGGGGGGGCGGACTAGCGGGCAAGAGACCCAGTACTTC. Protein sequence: CASRGGRTSGQETQYF.

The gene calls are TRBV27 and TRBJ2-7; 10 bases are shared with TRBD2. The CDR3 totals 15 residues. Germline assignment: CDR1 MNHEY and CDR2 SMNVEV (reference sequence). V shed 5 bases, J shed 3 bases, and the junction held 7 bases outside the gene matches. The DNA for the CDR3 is TGTGCCAGCAGTCCCCTAGCGGGAGTTTACTACGAGCAGTACTTC. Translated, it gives CASSPLAGVYYEQYF.

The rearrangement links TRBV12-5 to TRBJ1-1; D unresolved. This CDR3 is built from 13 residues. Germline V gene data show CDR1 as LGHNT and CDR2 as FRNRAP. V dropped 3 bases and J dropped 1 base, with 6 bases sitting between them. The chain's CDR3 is CASGLAENTEAFF. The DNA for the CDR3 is TGTGCTAGTGGTTTAGCCGAGAACACTGAAGCTTTCTTT.

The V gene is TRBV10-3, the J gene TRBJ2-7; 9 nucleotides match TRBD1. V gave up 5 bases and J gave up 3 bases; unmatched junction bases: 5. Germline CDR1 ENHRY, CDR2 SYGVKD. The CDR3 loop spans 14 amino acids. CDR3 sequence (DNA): TGTGCCATCAGTACGGGACAGGGAGGCTACGAGCAGTACTTC. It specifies CAISTGQGGYEQYF.

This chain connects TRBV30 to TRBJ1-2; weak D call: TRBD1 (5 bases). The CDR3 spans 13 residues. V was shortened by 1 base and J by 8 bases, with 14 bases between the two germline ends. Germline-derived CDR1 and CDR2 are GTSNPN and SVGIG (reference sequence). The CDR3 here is CAWSGLTAGGYTF. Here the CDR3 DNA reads TGTGCCTGGAGTGGATTGACAGCGGGGGGCTACACCTTC.